Each of the 18 T cell receptor beta chains below was sequenced from the same sample in a study of blood T cell repertoires in COVID-19. Sequencing was performed with immunoSEQ multiplex PCR; in TCRdb, only in-frame clones are kept and a portion is missing. Of approximately 70,000 clones in the sample, roughly two thirds were seen once. Sequencing was carried out using PBMCs or T cells enriched from blood (not recorded which). The receptors originated from an older woman who had been exposed to COVID-19.

This clone was seen ten or more times. This chain joins TRBV2 and TRBJ2-1; D ambiguous. The germline V gene has CDR1 SNHLY and CDR2 FYNNEI. There are 11 residues in the CDR3. Trimming shortened V by 7 bases and J by 10 bases, and 11 bases separated the two germline ends. CDR3 in DNA: TGTGCCAGCACCTCGGTGAAAGAGCAGTTCTTC. As protein: CASTSVKEQFF.

V is TRBV5-6 and J is TRBJ1-6; D is undetermined. Trimming took off 0 bases at V and 10 bases at J, with 8 bases between the two ends. The CDR3 consists of 13 residues. The germline V gene has CDR1 SGHDT and CDR2 YYEEEE. The CDR3 here is CASSLGLRSPLHF. Written as DNA, the CDR3 is TGTGCCAGCAGCTTGGGGCTCCGATCACCCCTCCACTTT.

This clone was detected a few times. The chain combines TRBV3-1 (or the pseudogene TRBV3-2) with TRBJ1-2; 9 bases are shared with TRBD1. Trimming at V came to 5 bases and at J to 4 bases, leaving 8 bases not matched to a gene. The CDR3 is 15 residues long. Germline CDR1 is LGHDT and CDR2 is YNNKEL (reference sequence). The CDR3 bases are TGTGCCAGCAGCTCGAGGGACAGGGAGATCTATGGCTACACCTTC. It is translated as CASSSRDREIYGYTF.

V is TRBV3-1 (or the pseudogene TRBV3-2) and J is TRBJ2-7, with a weak D call TRBD2 (6 bases). Germline V lookup: CDR1 LGHDT, CDR2 YNNKEL (reference sequence). The length of the CDR3 is 13 residues. Trimming shortened V by 0 bases and J by 6 bases, and 9 bases separated the two germline ends. This CDR3 is CASSQEPGAEQYF. The DNA of the CDR3 is TGTGCCAGCAGCCAAGAACCGGGAGCCGAGCAGTACTTC.

This rearrangement joins TRBV29-1 to TRBJ1-3; no definite D call. The CDR3 extends over 11 amino acids. V was cut by 3 bases and J by 4 bases, with 4 bases left in between. In germline, CDR1 is SQVTM, CDR2 ANQGSEA. The CDR3 sequence: CSVDRGNTIYF. DNA of the CDR3: TGCAGCGTTGACAGAGGAAACACCATATATTTT.

The J gene is TRBJ2-2, the V gene TRBV20-1, with D hard to call. Germline CDR1 DFQATT, CDR2 SNEGSKA (reference sequence). The CDR3 is 11 amino acids. V was pared by 5 bases and J by 6 bases, with 7 bases between. The CDR3 DNA reads as TGCAGTGCTGCGGCACCCGGGGAGCTGTTTTTT. This translates into CSAAAPGELFF.

The gene calls are TRBV28 and TRBJ1-1; D not certain. Germline loops: CDR1 MDHEN, CDR2 SYDVKM. CDR3 size: 13 residues. V lost 5 bases and J 1 base, leaving 8 bases between the germline ends. The CDR3 nucleotides read TGTGCCAGCAGTAAACAGCCGAACACTGAAGCTTTCTTT. It specifies CASSKQPNTEAFF.

There are a few counts of this clone. The chain recombines TRBV6-2 or TRBV6-3 with TRBJ1-1; D perhaps matches TRBD1 (5 bases). The CDR3 is 13 amino acids. V was pared by 0 bases and J by 6 bases, with 8 bases between. Germline V CDR1 and CDR2: MNHEY, SVGEGT. CDR3 protein: CASSYSRESEAFF. The CDR3 DNA sequence: TGTGCCAGCAGTTACTCCAGGGAATCTGAAGCTTTCTTT.

The rearrangement uses TRBV4-3 and TRBJ2-7; possibly TRBD1 for D (5 bases). Trimming pared 0 bases from V and 6 bases from J, leaving 12 bases between. The CDR3 is made up of 14 amino acids. The germline gives CDR1 LGHNA, CDR2 YSLEER. In DNA form, the CDR3 reads TGCGCCAGCAGCCAAGATGGGCAGGGATCCGAGCAGTACTTC. Encoded protein: CASSQDGQGSEQYF.

The rearrangement joins TRBV6-6 to TRBJ2-4; unclear D gene. CDR1 is MNHNY, CDR2 SVGAGI, per germline (reference sequence). CDR3 length: 14 amino acids. Trimming cost V 2 bases and J 0 bases, with 5 bases left between them. In nucleotides, the CDR3 is TGTGCCAGCAGTTACGAGGTAGCCAAAAACATTCAGTACTTC. Amino acid sequence: CASSYEVAKNIQYF.

V usage is TRBV28 and J usage is TRBJ1-4; D unresolved. V was shortened by 6 bases and J by 8 bases, with 13 bases between the two germline ends. This CDR3 has 13 amino acids. The germline gives CDR1 MDHEN, CDR2 SYDVKM. The CDR3 region has the DNA TGTGCCAGCAGCCCCCCGCTGCGGGAAAAACTGTTTTTT. Its translation: CASSPPLREKLFF.

The V and J genes are TRBV29-1 and TRBJ2-7; the D gene is possibly TRBD1 (8 bases). Germline V gene sequence: CDR1 SQVTM, CDR2 ANQGSEA. CDR3 length: 12 amino acids. Trimming removed 7 bases at V and 5 bases at J, with 15 bases between. In DNA form, the CDR3 reads TGCAGCGCAGGACAGGGAGGGAACGAGCAGTACTTC. It specifies CSAGQGGNEQYF.

V and J are TRBV7-8 and TRBJ1-4, with 9 positions matching TRBD1. This CDR3 is 14 amino acids long. The V gene end was trimmed by 5 bases and the J gene end by 8 bases; junction bases not matched to a gene: 6. Per the germline V gene, CDR1 is SGHVS and CDR2 is FQNEAQ. Written as DNA, the CDR3 is TGTGCCAGCAGCCAGGGACAGGGTCAAGAAAAACTGTTTTTT. This encodes CASSQGQGQEKLFF.

The genes are TRBV7-9 and TRBJ2-1; 9 positions agree with TRBD2. This CDR3 contains 17 residues. The V and J ends lost 3 bases and 8 bases, in that order; junction bases with no gene match: 14. Germline V gene lookup returns CDR1 SEHNR and CDR2 FQNEAQ (reference sequence). In DNA form, the CDR3 reads TGTGCCAGCAGCTTTGATCCTGCCGGGACTAGCACCCATGAGCAGTTCTTC. Translating gives CASSFDPAGTSTHEQFF. Together with reference TRBV7-9 and TRBJ2-1, the CDR3 gives the full variable domain: DTGVSQNPRHKITKRGQNVTFRCDPISEHNRLYWYRQTLGQGPEFLTYFQNEAQLEKSRLLSDRFSAERPKGSFSTLEIQRTEQGDSAMYLCASSFDPAGTSTHEQFFGPGTRLTVL.

The J gene is TRBJ1-6, the V gene TRBV19; D gene unclear. The CDR3 contains 13 residues. The V end was cut by 6 bases, the J end by 8 bases, with 11 bases between. Germline CDR1 and CDR2: LNHDA and SQIVND (reference sequence). The CDR3, as DNA: TGTGCCAGTAGGCGGCGGGTGGATTCACCCCTCCACTTT. This encodes CASRRRVDSPLHF.

The rearrangement links TRBV7-6 to TRBJ1-1, with D possibly TRBD1 on 5 matching bases. Trimming shortened V by 8 bases and J by 5 bases, and 12 bases separated the two germline ends. The CDR3 contains 12 residues. Germline assignment: CDR1 SGHVS and CDR2 FNYEAQ. CDR3 DNA: TGTGCCAGCCGGGTGGGGCCAACTGAAGCTTTCTTT. This sequence encodes CASRVGPTEAFF.

The V and J genes are TRBV2 and TRBJ2-1; 12 bases map to TRBD2. Germline V CDR1 and CDR2: SNHLY, FYNNEI. This CDR3 has 15 residues. V lost 5 bases and J lost 7; bases outside the gene matches: 6. The CDR3 nucleotides are TGTGCCAGCAGTCCTACTAGCGGGGGGCCGAATGAGCAGTTCTTC. It encodes CASSPTSGGPNEQFF.

The gene calls are TRBV19 and TRBJ1-1, with 9 bases fitting TRBD1. Trimming removed 5 bases from V and 5 bases from J; junction bases left unmatched: 9. Germline V gene data show CDR1 as LNHDA and CDR2 as SQIVND (reference sequence). The CDR3 contains 15 residues. This CDR3 is CASSVTGQGSTEAFF. DNA of the CDR3: TGTGCCAGTAGTGTCACTGGACAGGGGAGTACTGAAGCTTTCTTT.